Following are 11 T cell receptor beta chains from one sample sequenced in a study of T cell repertoires in cytomegalovirus infection. TCRdb itself ran the reads through MiXCR, one entry per CDR3 protein. The table lists around 300,000 distinct CDR3 sequences, approximately 25% of them singletons. Antigen specificity for these receptors is unknown. The specimen was cultured PBMCs, collected from culture after CMV antigen stimulation. The source of these receptors is a human donor in good health (CMV status not recorded). Some clones in this sample may be carry-over from other donors' samples.

V usage is TRBV3-1 and J usage is TRBJ2-7; D gene unclear. Germline lookup yields CDR1 LGHDT and CDR2 YNNKEL (reference sequence). The CDR3 runs to 14 residues. V was trimmed by 1 base and J by 2 bases, leaving 9 bases between them. The CDR3 is CASSQGIDPYEQYV. The CDR3 DNA follows: TGTGCCAGCAGCCAAGGGATCGACCCCTACGAGCAGTACGTC.

The rearrangement links TRBV11-3 to TRBJ1-4, with 7 bases aligning to TRBD1. The V and J ends lost 4 bases and 3 bases, in that order; junction bases with no gene match: 5. Germline V gene lookup returns CDR1 SGHNT and CDR2 YENEEA. The CDR3 contains 15 residues. Here the CDR3 reads CASSYRQGANEKLFF. CDR3 coding DNA: TGTGCCAGCAGCTACCGACAGGGAGCTAATGAAAAACTGTTTTTT. Looking up the rest from reference TRBV11-3 and TRBJ1-4 gives the full variable domain: EAGVVQSPRYKIIEKKQPVAFWCNPISGHNTLYWYLQNLGQGPELLIRYENEEAVDDSQLPKDRFSAERLKGVDSTLKIQPAELGDSAVYLCASSYRQGANEKLFFGSGTQLSVL.

V is TRBV10-3 and J is TRBJ1-3; D might be TRBD1 (5 bases). The CDR3 totals 15 residues. V was trimmed by 5 bases and J by 4 bases, leaving 15 bases between them. Looked up from germline, CDR1 is ENHRY and CDR2 is SYGVKD. In nucleotides, the CDR3 is TGTGCCATCAGTTGGGACTCCCTGGGAGGAAACACCATATATTTT. Amino acid sequence: CAISWDSLGGNTIYF.

The chain joins TRBV15 to TRBJ2-7, with D perhaps matching TRBD2 (6 bases). V dropped 3 bases and J dropped 2 bases, with 14 bases sitting between them. The germline CDR1 and CDR2 sequences are LNHNV and YYDKDF (reference sequence). CDR3 size: 15 residues. This chain's CDR3 is CATSRDLEGTYEQYV. The CDR3 nucleotides are TGTGCCACCAGCAGGGACCTGGAGGGGACCTACGAGCAGTACGTC.

A single count supports this clonotype. V gene TRBV9 combines with J gene TRBJ1-6; D is undetermined. Between the trimmed V and J ends, which lost 0 bases and 5 bases, there was a span of 9 bases. Germline lookup yields CDR1 SGDLS and CDR2 YYNGEE. This CDR3 spans 15 amino acids. CDR3 protein: CASSVGMSDNSPLHF. The CDR3 bases are TGTGCCAGCAGCGTAGGGATGTCTGATAATTCACCCCTCCACTTT.

The chain links TRBV20-1 to TRBJ1-3; D is undetermined. This CDR3 has 15 residues. The germline gives CDR1 DFQATT, CDR2 SNEGSKA (reference sequence). V was pared by 3 bases and J by 4 bases, with 16 bases between. The CDR3 spells CSASTPGSWGNTIYF. The CDR3 region has the DNA TGCAGTGCTAGCACTCCGGGTTCATGGGGAAACACCATATATTTT.

There are many counts of this clonotype. This rearrangement joins TRBV6-2 or TRBV6-3 to TRBJ1-2; 8 nucleotides agree with TRBD1. J was trimmed by 7 bases and V by 7 bases; bases with no gene match: 8. The germline V gene encodes CDR1 MNHEY and CDR2 SVGEGT. The CDR3 has 13 amino acids. The CDR3 reads CASTLDRVIGYTF. CDR3 DNA sequence: TGTGCCAGCACCCTGGACAGGGTAATTGGCTACACCTTC.

This clonotype has a count of ten or more. The J gene is TRBJ2-2, the V gene TRBV7-2; tentatively, D is TRBD1 (6 bases). In germline, CDR1 is SGHTA, CDR2 FQGNSA. CDR3 length: 14 amino acids. Trimming cost V 4 bases and J 2 bases, with 8 bases left between them. The chain's CDR3 is CASSYRDNTGELFF. The CDR3 coding sequence is TGTGCCAGCAGCTACAGGGATAACACCGGGGAGCTGTTTTTT.

This chain connects TRBV7-9 to TRBJ2-3, with a tentative D call TRBD1 (6 bases). CDR1 is SEHNR and CDR2 is FQNEAQ in the germline V gene (reference sequence). The CDR3 length is 18 residues. V was trimmed by 4 bases and J by 2 bases, leaving 22 bases between them. The CDR3 DNA reads as TGTGCCAGCAGCTCCAGGACAGTCCCTCGACAGGCCACAGATACGCAGTATTTT. Protein sequence: CASSSRTVPRQATDTQYF.

This chain links TRBV6-2 or TRBV6-3 with TRBJ2-7; D uncertain. Trimming stripped 2 bases from V and 4 bases from J, with 24 bases between. The length of the CDR3 is 18 residues. Germline values: CDR1 MNHEY, CDR2 SVGEGT. The DNA for the CDR3 is TGTGCCAGCAGTTACCGGGTGGCGAATCCCAGGCCAATATACGAGCAGTACGTC. Its translation: CASSYRVANPRPIYEQYV.

The V gene is TRBV28, the J gene TRBJ1-1; D is uncertain. Looked up from germline, CDR1 is MDHEN and CDR2 is SYDVKM. V dropped 8 bases and J dropped 11 bases, with 12 bases sitting between them. The CDR3 is 10 residues long. The CDR3 spells CASLGPGAFF. The DNA of the CDR3 is TGTGCCAGCTTGGGCCCGGGGGCTTTCTTT. Full variable domain (outside the CDR3, taken from reference TRBV28 and TRBJ1-1): DVKVTQSSRYLVKRTGEKVFLECVQDMDHENMFWYRQDPGLGLRLIYFSYDVKMKEKGDIPEGYSVSREKKERFSLILESASTNQTSMYLCASLGPGAFFGQGTRLTVV.